This TCR beta chain was retrieved from a study of blood T cell repertoires in COVID-19. The wider study: Sites across the United States, Italy and Spain contributed samples from acute and convalescent COVID-19.

Only in-frame clones appear in the TCRdb table, and some are missing; sequencing was by immunoSEQ multiplex PCR. The sample has more than 300,000 clones, roughly nine tenths seen once. Per the germline V gene, CDR1 is SEHNR and CDR2 is FQNEAQ (reference sequence). The CDR3 covers 15 residues. V lost 3 bases to trimming and J lost 2 bases, with 14 bases between them. This TCR came from a man between 18 and 35 years old who had recovered from COVID-19. The genes are TRBV7-9 and TRBJ2-7, with D unresolved. Sequences were obtained from peripheral blood. The CDR3 DNA sequence: TGTGCCAGCAGCTTTCAGGTTACAGCTACCTACGAGCAGTACTTC. Protein product: CASSFQVTATYEQYF.